Presented here are 10 T cell receptor beta chains from one specimen sequenced in a study of neurological immune-mediated disorders. TCRdb passed the 5' RACE reads through MiXCR, listing each CDR3 protein once. The sample includes tens of thousands of distinct CDR3 sequences, 3.2% of them seen just once. The time point was: longitudinal time-point 1 (baseline). The specimen sequenced was PBMCs. These receptors all stem from a woman aged 55 to 70 with multiple sclerosis.

This clonotype was seen ten or more times. The J gene is TRBJ2-7, the V gene TRBV20-1; D gene ambiguous. The CDR3 extends over 13 amino acids. Trimming pared 3 bases from V and 2 bases from J, leaving 11 bases between. CDR1 and CDR2 (germline): DFQATT, SNEGSKA (reference sequence). CDR3 residues: CSARQKGPYEQYF. The CDR3 DNA reads as TGCAGTGCTAGGCAAAAAGGGCCCTACGAGCAGTACTTC.

This clonotype was seen at least ten times. The rearrangement uses TRBV7-7 and TRBJ2-1; 7 nucleotides match TRBD2. Per germline, CDR1 SSHAT and CDR2 FNYEAQ (reference sequence). V shed 2 bases, J shed 7 bases, and the junction held 2 bases outside the gene matches. This CDR3 has 13 amino acids. The CDR3 region is CASSLWEGNEQFF. As DNA, the CDR3 is TGTGCCAGCAGCTTATGGGAGGGGAATGAGCAGTTCTTC.

This clonotype has at least ten counts. V usage is TRBV7-2 and J usage is TRBJ2-7; 7 nucleotides agree with TRBD2. This CDR3 is 14 amino acids long. CDR1 and CDR2 from the germline V gene are SGHTA and FQGNSA. V lost 1 base and J lost 4; bases outside the gene matches: 4. The CDR3 loop is CASSLVGGKYEQYF. The CDR3 DNA is TGTGCCAGCAGCTTAGTGGGGGGGAAGTACGAGCAGTACTTC.

This clonotype is judged medium-sized. The chain couples TRBV2 to TRBJ1-2; D gene unclear. The CDR3 covers 13 residues. The V and J ends lost 10 bases and 6 bases respectively, with 18 bases between them. Germline CDR1 is SNHLY and CDR2 is FYNNEI. The CDR3 region is CAINGGYGDGYTF. CDR3 DNA: TGTGCCATCAATGGCGGATATGGGGATGGCTACACCTTC.

At least ten counts were recorded for this clonotype. The chain couples TRBV20-1 to TRBJ2-2; 14 nucleotides match TRBD2. Germline CDR1 reads DFQATT; CDR2 reads SNEGSKA (reference sequence). J gave up 7 bases and V 5 bases, and 12 bases lay outside the gene matches. The CDR3 is made up of 17 amino acids. The CDR3 bases are TGCAGTGCTCGGTCCCCGACTAGCGGGGGGGCTTTCGGGGAGCTGTTTTTT. It is translated as CSARSPTSGGAFGELFF.

This clonotype was detected many times. V gene TRBV5-4 combines with J gene TRBJ1-1; D not certain. In germline, CDR1 is SGHNT, CDR2 YYREEE (reference sequence). V gave up 4 bases and J gave up 0 bases, with 10 bases separating them. The CDR3 is made up of 14 amino acids. The CDR3 here is CASSATVLNTEAFF. The DNA of the CDR3 is TGTGCCAGCAGCGCCACAGTGCTGAACACTGAAGCTTTCTTT.

This clonotype was seen ten or more times. The chain combines TRBV5-1 with TRBJ1-1; possibly TRBD1 for D (5 bases). The CDR3 consists of 15 residues. The V end lost 0 bases, the J end lost 1 base, and 10 bases lay between the germline ends. Germline V gene lookup returns CDR1 SGHRS and CDR2 YFSETQ. DNA for the CDR3: TGCGCCAGCAGCTTGGTTCCGGGGCCGAACACTGAAGCTTTCTTT. Encoded protein: CASSLVPGPNTEAFF. Supplemented by reference TRBV5-1 and TRBJ1-1, the full variable domain reads KAGVTQTPRYLIKTRGQQVTLSCSPISGHRSVSWYQQTPGQGLQFLFEYFSETQRNKGNFPGRFSGRQFSNSRSEMNVSTLELGDSALYLCASSLVPGPNTEAFFGQGTRLTVV.

This clonotype was detected only a few times. The V and J genes are TRBV5-1 and TRBJ2-7, with 15 bases identical to TRBD2. V dropped 8 bases and J dropped 0; count of bases not matched to a gene: 3. The CDR3 totals 15 residues. Germline V gene lookup returns CDR1 SGHRS and CDR2 YFSETQ. The CDR3, as DNA: TGCGCCAGTGGGACTAGCGGGGGGAGCTCCTACGAGCAGTACTTC. Amino acid sequence: CASGTSGGSSYEQYF.

This clonotype was recorded many times. The chain carries TRBV20-1 and TRBJ2-1, with 9 bases fitting TRBD2. The CDR3 length is 16 residues. Germline V gene data show CDR1 as DFQATT and CDR2 as SNEGSKA (reference sequence). Trimming cost V 2 bases and J 1 base; bases outside gene matches: 6. The CDR3 region is CSARPFSGGSYNEQFF. CDR3 sequence (DNA): TGCAGTGCTAGACCCTTTAGCGGGGGTTCCTACAATGAGCAGTTCTTC.

At least ten counts were recorded for this clonotype. The chain carries TRBV5-1 and TRBJ1-3, with D perhaps TRBD1 (6 bases). Germline assignment: CDR1 SGHRS and CDR2 YFSETQ. There are 14 residues in the CDR3. V was clipped by 0 bases and J by 7 bases, with 11 bases between them. DNA of the CDR3: TGCGCCAGCAGCTTGGCAGGGGATTTGAACACCATATATTTT. Translated: CASSLAGDLNTIYF.